Presented here are 6 T cell receptor beta chains from one specimen sequenced in a study of technical replicates of blood from a few donors. The table came from immunoSEQ multiplex PCR; TCRdb's copy has only in-frame clones and leaves some out. The data hold about 60,000 clones, with over 90% observed a single time. Source material: PBMCs. The receptors shown here come from a human donor in good health. Some clones in this sample may be carry-over from other donors' samples.

This chain's CDR3 is CASSLGQGVNTEAFF. DNA of the CDR3: TGCGCCAGCAGCTTGGGACAGGGGGTGAACACTGAAGCTTTCTTT. This rearrangement joins TRBV5-1 to TRBJ1-1; 9 bases match TRBD1. Germline lookup yields CDR1 SGHRS and CDR2 YFSETQ. Unmatched junction bases numbered 0, after V lost 0 bases and J lost 0 bases. This CDR3 spans 15 amino acids.

The chain employs TRBV7-2 and TRBJ2-5, with 10 positions matching TRBD1. V lost 5 bases, J lost 2 bases, and 2 bases stayed unmatched. Germline V gene lookup returns CDR1 SGHTA and CDR2 FQGNSA. This CDR3 contains 14 residues. The CDR3 DNA reads TGTGCCAGCAGCCGGGACAGGGGACAAGAGACCCAGTACTTC. Encoded protein: CASSRDRGQETQYF.

The gene calls are TRBV13 and TRBJ2-3; weak D call: TRBD1 (6 bases). The germline V gene has CDR1 PRHDT and CDR2 FYEKMQ (reference sequence). Between the trimmed V and J ends, which lost 5 bases and 2 bases, there was a span of 11 bases. This CDR3 has 14 residues. The CDR3 loop reads CASSGRDTTDTQYF. In nucleotides, the CDR3 is TGTGCCAGCAGCGGCCGGGACACCACAGATACGCAGTATTTT.

The V call is TRBV9, the J call TRBJ2-1, with TRBD2 matching over 9 bases. CDR1 is SGDLS and CDR2 is YYNGEE in the germline V gene. The CDR3 contains 17 residues. Unmatched junction bases numbered 17, after V lost 4 bases and J lost 9 bases. CDR3 DNA: TGTGCCAGCAGCCCACGCCCCATTGCGGGGGGGCGTTCTGAGCAGTTCTTC. Residues: CASSPRPIAGGRSEQFF.

This chain uses TRBV5-6 with TRBJ1-2; TRBD1 aligns across 7 bases. Germline CDR1 SGHDT, CDR2 YYEEEE. V dropped 2 bases and J dropped 0; count of bases not matched to a gene: 7. The CDR3 runs 16 residues. Here the CDR3 DNA reads TGTGCCAGCAGCTTTGACAGGGACCTTTCTAACTATGGCTACACCTTC. It yields the protein CASSFDRDLSNYGYTF. Based on the CDR3 plus reference TRBV5-6 and TRBJ1-2, the full variable domain is DAGVTQSPTHLIKTRGQQVTLRCSPKSGHDTVSWYQQALGQGPQFIFQYYEEEERQRGNFPDRFSGHQFPNYSSELNVNALLLGDSALYLCASSFDRDLSNYGYTFGSGTRLTVV.

V usage is TRBV27 and J usage is TRBJ1-2; 7 nucleotides align to TRBD1. The CDR3 has 14 residues. Germline CDR1 MNHEY, CDR2 SMNVEV (reference sequence). The junction had 6 bases not matched to a gene; V was cut back by 6 bases and J by 2 bases. The CDR3 reads CASRGGRGNYGYTF. The CDR3 region has the DNA TGTGCCAGCAGAGGGGGCAGGGGCAACTATGGCTACACCTTC.